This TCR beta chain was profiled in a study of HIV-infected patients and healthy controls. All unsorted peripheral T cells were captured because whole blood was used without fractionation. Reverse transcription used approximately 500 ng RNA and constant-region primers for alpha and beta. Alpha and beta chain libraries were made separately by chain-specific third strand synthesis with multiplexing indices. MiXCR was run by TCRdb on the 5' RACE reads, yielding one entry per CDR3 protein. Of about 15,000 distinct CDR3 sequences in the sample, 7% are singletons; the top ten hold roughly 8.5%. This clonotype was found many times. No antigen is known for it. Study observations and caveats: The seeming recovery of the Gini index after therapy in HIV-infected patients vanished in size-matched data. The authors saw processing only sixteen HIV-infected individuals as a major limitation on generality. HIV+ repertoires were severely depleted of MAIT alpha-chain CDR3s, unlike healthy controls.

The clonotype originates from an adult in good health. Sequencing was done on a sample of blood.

The CDR3 nucleotides read TGTGCCAGCAGTGAGTCCCTTGCGGGCACTTTCCGGGAGACCCAGTACTTC. Translation: CASSESLAGTFRETQYF. The V and J genes are TRBV25-1 and TRBJ2-5; D is perhaps TRBD2 (5 bases). CDR1 is MGHDK, CDR2 SYGVNS, per germline. The CDR3 extends over 17 amino acids. V dropped 3 bases and J dropped 5 bases, with 22 bases sitting between them.